The 13 T cell receptor beta chains in this list originate from one sample, sequenced in a study of cytomegalovirus exposure and HLA in healthy donors. Amplification used 60 Vbeta primers and 13 Jbeta primers. The table came from immunoSEQ multiplex PCR; TCRdb's copy has only in-frame clones and leaves some out. Among around 94,000 clones listed, less than 90% were seen once. Material: PBMCs. These receptors were taken from a man aged 40-49 years in good health and CMV-seronegative.

The chain combines TRBV19 with TRBJ2-7, with TRBD1 matching 9 bases. J gave up 5 bases and V 0 bases, and 8 bases lay outside the gene matches. The length of the CDR3 is 16 residues. Per the germline V gene, CDR1 is LNHDA and CDR2 is SQIVND (reference sequence). The DNA of the CDR3 is TGTGCCAGTAGTATAGACTCCCCGGGACAGGGAGACGAGCAGTACTTC. The encoded protein is CASSIDSPGQGDEQYF.

This clone was counted between two and nine times. The chain carries TRBV4-1 and TRBJ1-3; TRBD1 matches 8 bases. CDR1 is MGHRA and CDR2 is YSYEKL in the germline V gene. The junction had 7 bases not matched to a gene; V was cut back by 3 bases and J by 0 bases. This CDR3 contains 17 residues. CDR3 region: CASSHPRGQASGNTIYF. As DNA, the CDR3 is TGCGCCAGCAGCCATCCCAGGGGACAGGCCTCTGGAAACACCATATATTTT.

V usage is TRBV6-1 and J usage is TRBJ2-5, with TRBD1 matching over 11 bases. Germline V gives CDR1 MNHNS, CDR2 SASEGT. V dropped 8 bases and J dropped 6; count of bases not matched to a gene: 8. The CDR3 runs 14 residues. The CDR3 DNA follows: TGTGCCAGCCGGGACAGGGGGAGATTACAGACCCAGTACTTC. Protein sequence: CASRDRGRLQTQYF.

This chain uses TRBV30 with TRBJ2-3, with D possibly TRBD1 on 6 matching bases. V lost 3 bases to trimming and J lost 4 bases, with 11 bases between them. Germline lookup yields CDR1 GTSNPN and CDR2 SVGIG (reference sequence). The CDR3 length is 13 residues. CDR3 sequence: CAWRQAGADTQYF. Here the CDR3 DNA reads TGTGCCTGGAGGCAGGCAGGGGCAGATACGCAGTATTTT.

The chain combines TRBV18 with TRBJ2-1, with 8 bases fitting TRBD2. Germline values: CDR1 KGHSH, CDR2 LQKENI. CDR3 length equals 13 residues. The ends lost 5 bases at V and 9 bases at J; junction bases unmatched: 6. CDR3 amino acids: CASSSGTRGEQFF. The CDR3 coding sequence is TGTGCCAGCTCATCAGGGACTAGAGGTGAGCAGTTCTTC. The full variable domain, with the rest looked up from reference TRBV18 and TRBJ2-1, is NAGVMQNPRHLVRRRGQEARLRCSPMKGHSHVYWYRQLPEEGLKFMVYLQKENIIDESGMPKERFSAEFPKEGPSILRIQQVVRGDSAAYFCASSSGTRGEQFFGPGTRLTVL.

The CDR3 DNA is TGTGCCAGCAGCTTCGATTATGACAGATACTCCTACGAGCAGTACTTC. Its protein product is CASSFDYDRYSYEQYF. J is TRBJ2-7 and V is TRBV11-1, with a tentative D call TRBD1 (5 bases). This CDR3 is 16 amino acids long. The V and J ends lost 3 bases and 0 bases respectively, with 15 bases between them. CDR1 and CDR2 from the germline V gene are SGHAT and FQDESV (reference sequence). The full variable domain, its missing parts supplied by reference TRBV11-1 and TRBJ2-7, is EAEVAQSPRYKITEKSQAVAFWCDPISGHATLYWYRQILGQGPELLVQFQDESVVDDSQLPKDRFSAERLKGVDSTLKIQPAELGDSAMYLCASSFDYDRYSYEQYFGPGTRLTVT.

This clone has a handful of counts. This chain connects TRBV9 to TRBJ2-7; 9 nucleotides agree with TRBD1. Germline values: CDR1 SGDLS, CDR2 YYNGEE. After removal of 0 bases from V and 6 bases from J, the junction contained 10 bases not matched to a gene. The CDR3 runs to 16 residues. The CDR3 sequence is CASSVGPGTGSGEQYF. The CDR3 coding sequence is TGTGCCAGCAGCGTAGGGCCTGGGACAGGGTCGGGCGAGCAGTACTTC.

The CDR3 DNA is TGTGCCAGTAGCCTATCGGAAGGGGGCTACAATGAGCAGTTCTTC. As protein: CASSLSEGGYNEQFF. The chain combines TRBV19 with TRBJ2-1; D is perhaps TRBD1 (6 bases). The germline V gene encodes CDR1 LNHDA and CDR2 SQIVND (reference sequence). V gave up 6 bases and J gave up 3 bases, with 15 bases separating them. This CDR3 is built from 15 residues.

The genes are TRBV4-3 and TRBJ2-1; TRBD2 might be the D (5 bases). The CDR3 runs to 15 residues. Trimming took off 4 bases at V and 2 bases at J, with 12 bases between the two ends. Germline V lookup: CDR1 LGHNA, CDR2 YSLEER. Here the CDR3 DNA reads TGCGCCAGCAGCCCCCGTTCGGGAACCTACAATGAGCAGTTCTTC. It specifies CASSPRSGTYNEQFF.

The chain uses TRBV29-1 and TRBJ2-2, with TRBD2 matching 13 bases. With V trimmed by 7 bases and J by 5 bases, 7 bases remained unmatched. CDR1 is SQVTM, CDR2 ANQGSEA, per germline. The CDR3 is 15 amino acids. CDR3 region: CSAPGTSGVTGELFF. CDR3 nucleotides: TGCAGCGCCCCCGGGACTAGCGGGGTTACCGGGGAGCTGTTTTTT.

The chain couples TRBV12-5 to TRBJ2-5, with no clear D. Germline CDR1 and CDR2: LGHNT and FRNRAP. Between the trimmed V and J ends, which lost 2 bases and 2 bases, there was a span of 6 bases. The CDR3 has 13 amino acids. This chain's CDR3 is CASGLPPQETQYF. In DNA, the CDR3 is TGTGCTAGTGGTTTGCCCCCACAAGAGACCCAGTACTTC.

This chain uses TRBV7-2 with TRBJ1-2; D might be TRBD1 (5 bases). The CDR3 totals 14 residues. Germline V lookup: CDR1 SGHTA, CDR2 FQGNSA. Trimming stripped 2 bases from V and 0 bases from J, with 7 bases between. CDR3 nucleotides: TGTGCCAGCAGCTTACGACAGTCTAACTATGGCTACACCTTC. Protein sequence: CASSLRQSNYGYTF.

The chain combines TRBV29-1 with TRBJ1-1; 10 nucleotides agree with TRBD1. Per germline, CDR1 SQVTM and CDR2 ANQGSEA. J was trimmed by 7 bases and V by 7 bases; bases with no gene match: 6. This CDR3 spans 12 amino acids. CDR3 coding DNA: TGCAGCGCGGCGACAGGGGGCGATGAAGCTTTCTTT. Amino acid sequence: CSAATGGDEAFF.